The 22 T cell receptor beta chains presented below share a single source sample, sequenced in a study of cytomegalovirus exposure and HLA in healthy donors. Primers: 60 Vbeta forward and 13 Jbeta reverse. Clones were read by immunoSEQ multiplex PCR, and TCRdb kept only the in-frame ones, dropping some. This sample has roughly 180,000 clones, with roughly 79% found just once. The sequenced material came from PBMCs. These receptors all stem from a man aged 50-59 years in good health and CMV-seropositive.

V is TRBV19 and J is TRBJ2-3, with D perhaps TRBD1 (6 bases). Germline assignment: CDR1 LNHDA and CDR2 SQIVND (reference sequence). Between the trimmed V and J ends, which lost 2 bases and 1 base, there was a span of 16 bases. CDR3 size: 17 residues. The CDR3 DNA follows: TGTGCCAGTAGTATACGGTGGGCGCCAGGGGGCACAGATACGCAGTATTTT. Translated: CASSIRWAPGGTDTQYF.

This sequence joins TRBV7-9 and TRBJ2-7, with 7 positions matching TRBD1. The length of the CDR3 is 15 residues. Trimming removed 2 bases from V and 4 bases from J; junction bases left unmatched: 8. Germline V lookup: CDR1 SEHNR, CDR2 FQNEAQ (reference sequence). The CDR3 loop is CASSLSPKGAYEQYV. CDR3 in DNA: TGTGCCAGCAGCTTAAGCCCTAAGGGGGCTTACGAGCAGTACGTC.

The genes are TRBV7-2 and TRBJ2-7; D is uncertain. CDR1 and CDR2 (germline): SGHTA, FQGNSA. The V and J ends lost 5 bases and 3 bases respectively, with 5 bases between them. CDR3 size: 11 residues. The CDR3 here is CASSQVYEQYF. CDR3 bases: TGTGCCAGCAGCCAGGTCTACGAGCAGTACTTC.

The chain's CDR3 is CASSGGPRETQYF. The DNA of the CDR3 is TGTGCCAGCAGTGGCGGGCCCAGGGAGACCCAGTACTTC. The V and J genes are TRBV6-1 and TRBJ2-5; D perhaps matches TRBD2 (5 bases). The CDR3 extends over 13 amino acids. With 4 bases removed from V and 5 bases from J, the gap between germline ends came to 11 bases. Germline lookup yields CDR1 MNHNS and CDR2 SASEGT.

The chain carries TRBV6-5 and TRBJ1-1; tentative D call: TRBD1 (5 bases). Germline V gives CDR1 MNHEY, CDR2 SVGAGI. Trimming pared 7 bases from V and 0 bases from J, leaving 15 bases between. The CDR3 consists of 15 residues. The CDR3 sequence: CASTHQGYMNTEAFF. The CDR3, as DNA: TGTGCCAGCACACATCAGGGATACATGAACACTGAAGCTTTCTTT.

CDR3 sequence reads: CASSKDRVRGETQYF. In nucleotides, the CDR3 is TGTGCCAGCAGTAAGGACAGGGTGCGGGGGGAGACCCAGTACTTC. The rearrangement joins TRBV6-6 to TRBJ2-5, with a weak D call TRBD1 (8 bases). Germline assignment: CDR1 MNHNY and CDR2 SVGAGI (reference sequence). V was shortened by 5 bases and J by 5 bases, with 18 bases between the two germline ends. This CDR3 has 15 residues.

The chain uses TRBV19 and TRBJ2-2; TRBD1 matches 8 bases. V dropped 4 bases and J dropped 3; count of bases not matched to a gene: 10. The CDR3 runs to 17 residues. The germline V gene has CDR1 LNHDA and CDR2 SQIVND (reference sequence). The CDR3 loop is CASSTPRTGHHTGELFF. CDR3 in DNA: TGTGCCAGTAGTACCCCCCGGACAGGGCATCACACCGGGGAGCTGTTTTTT.

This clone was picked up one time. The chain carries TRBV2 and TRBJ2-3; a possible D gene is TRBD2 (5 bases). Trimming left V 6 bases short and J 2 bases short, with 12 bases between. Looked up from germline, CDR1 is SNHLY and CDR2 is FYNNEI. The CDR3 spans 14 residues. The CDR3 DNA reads TGTGCCAGCAGAGGAGGTCTTACCACAGATACGCAGTATTTT. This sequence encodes CASRGGLTTDTQYF.

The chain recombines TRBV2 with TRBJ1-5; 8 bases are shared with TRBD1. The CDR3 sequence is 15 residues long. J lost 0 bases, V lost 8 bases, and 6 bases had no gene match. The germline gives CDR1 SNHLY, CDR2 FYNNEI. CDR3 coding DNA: TGTGCCAGCGGCCGGACAGGGTATAGCAATCAGCCCCAGCATTTT. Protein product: CASGRTGYSNQPQHF.

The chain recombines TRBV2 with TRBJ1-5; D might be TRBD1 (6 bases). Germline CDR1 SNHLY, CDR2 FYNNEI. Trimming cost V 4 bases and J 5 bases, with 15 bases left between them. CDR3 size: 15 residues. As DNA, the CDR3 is TGTGCCAGCAGTGGAGGGGGATATAACGATCAGCCCCAGCATTTT. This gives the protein CASSGGGYNDQPQHF.

CDR3 sequence reads: CASSRFGLSEQFF. The CDR3 DNA is TGTGCCAGCAGCCGGTTCGGGTTAAGTGAGCAGTTCTTC. The chain combines TRBV14 with TRBJ2-1; D remains ambiguous. The CDR3 totals 13 residues. Germline CDR1 SGHDN, CDR2 FVKESK. The ends were cut back, 4 bases at V and 9 bases at J, with 13 bases in the middle.

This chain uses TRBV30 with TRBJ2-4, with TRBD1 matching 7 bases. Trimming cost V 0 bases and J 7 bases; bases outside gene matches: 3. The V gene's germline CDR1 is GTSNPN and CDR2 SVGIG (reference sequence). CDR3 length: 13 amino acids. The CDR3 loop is CAWSVGRGNIQYF. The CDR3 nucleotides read TGTGCCTGGAGTGTAGGCAGGGGGAACATTCAGTACTTC.

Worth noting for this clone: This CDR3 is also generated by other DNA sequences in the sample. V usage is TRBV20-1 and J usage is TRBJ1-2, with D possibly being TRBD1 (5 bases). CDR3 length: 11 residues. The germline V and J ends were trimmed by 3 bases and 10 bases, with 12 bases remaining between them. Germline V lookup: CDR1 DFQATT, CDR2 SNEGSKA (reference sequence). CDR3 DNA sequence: TGCAGTGCTAGTGGTGGGGCGTTCTACACCTTC. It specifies CSASGGAFYTF.

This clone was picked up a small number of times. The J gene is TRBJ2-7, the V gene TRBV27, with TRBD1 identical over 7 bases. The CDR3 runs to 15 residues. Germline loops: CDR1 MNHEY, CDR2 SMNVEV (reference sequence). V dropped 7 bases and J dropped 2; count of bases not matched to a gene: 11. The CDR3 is CASTVSGTATYEQYV. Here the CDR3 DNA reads TGTGCCAGCACCGTATCCGGGACAGCTACCTACGAGCAGTACGTC.

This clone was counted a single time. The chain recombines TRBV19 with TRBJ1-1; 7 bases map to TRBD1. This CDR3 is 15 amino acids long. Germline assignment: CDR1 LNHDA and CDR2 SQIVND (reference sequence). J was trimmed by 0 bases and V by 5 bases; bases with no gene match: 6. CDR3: CASSLTGPMNTEAFF. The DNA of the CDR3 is TGTGCCAGTAGTCTGACAGGGCCCATGAACACTGAAGCTTTCTTT.

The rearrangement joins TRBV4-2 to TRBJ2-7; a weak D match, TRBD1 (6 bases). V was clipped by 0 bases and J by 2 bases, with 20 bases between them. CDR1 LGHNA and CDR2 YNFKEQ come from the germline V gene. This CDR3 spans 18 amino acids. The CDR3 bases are TGTGCCAGCAGCCAAGACCAGGGGAAAAAGGGCAGGACCTACGAGCAGTACTTC. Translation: CASSQDQGKKGRTYEQYF.

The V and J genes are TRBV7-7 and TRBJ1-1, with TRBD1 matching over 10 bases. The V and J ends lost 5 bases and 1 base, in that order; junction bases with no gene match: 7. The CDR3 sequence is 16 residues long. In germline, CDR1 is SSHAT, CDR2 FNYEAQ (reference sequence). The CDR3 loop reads CASSPGQGGRNTEAFF. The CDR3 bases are TGTGCCAGCAGCCCCGGACAGGGGGGCAGGAACACTGAAGCTTTCTTT.

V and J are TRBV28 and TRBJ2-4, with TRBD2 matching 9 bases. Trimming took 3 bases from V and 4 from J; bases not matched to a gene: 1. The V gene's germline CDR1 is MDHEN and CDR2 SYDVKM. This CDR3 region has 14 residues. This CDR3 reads CASSLTSGKNIQYF. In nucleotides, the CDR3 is TGTGCCAGCAGTTTGACTAGCGGAAAAAACATTCAGTACTTC.

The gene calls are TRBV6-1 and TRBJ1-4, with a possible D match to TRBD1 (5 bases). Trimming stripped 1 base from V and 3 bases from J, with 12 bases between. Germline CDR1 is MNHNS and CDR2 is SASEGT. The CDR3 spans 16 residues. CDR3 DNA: TGTGCCAGCAGTGAAGGTCCAGGGCTAGCTAATGAAAAACTGTTTTTT. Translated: CASSEGPGLANEKLFF.

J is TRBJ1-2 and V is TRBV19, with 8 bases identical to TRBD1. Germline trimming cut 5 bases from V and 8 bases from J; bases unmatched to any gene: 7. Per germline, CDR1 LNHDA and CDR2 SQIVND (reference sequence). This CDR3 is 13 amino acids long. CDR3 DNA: TGTGCCAGTAGTGGGACAGGAAGGGTAGGCTACACCTTC. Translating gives CASSGTGRVGYTF.

The CDR3 loop is CSAGDSLTQYF. The CDR3 DNA reads TGCAGCGCTGGGGACTCCCTTACGCAGTATTTT. This rearrangement joins TRBV29-1 to TRBJ2-3; D is perhaps TRBD2 (6 bases). This CDR3 is 11 amino acids long. From germline, CDR1 is SQVTM and CDR2 ANQGSEA. V shed 7 bases and J shed 8 bases, with 13 bases lying between them.

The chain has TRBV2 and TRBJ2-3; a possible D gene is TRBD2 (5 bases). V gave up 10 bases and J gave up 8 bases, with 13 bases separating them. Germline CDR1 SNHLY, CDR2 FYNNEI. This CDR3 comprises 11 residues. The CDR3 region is CAIADRGTQYF. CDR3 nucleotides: TGTGCCATTGCGGACCGGGGTACGCAGTATTTT. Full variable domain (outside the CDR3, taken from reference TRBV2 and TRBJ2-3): EPEVTQTPSHQVTQMGQEVILRCVPISNHLYFYWYRQILGQKVEFLVSFYNNEISEKSEIFDDQFSVERPDGSNFTLKIRSTKLEDSAMYFCAIADRGTQYFGPGTRLTVL.